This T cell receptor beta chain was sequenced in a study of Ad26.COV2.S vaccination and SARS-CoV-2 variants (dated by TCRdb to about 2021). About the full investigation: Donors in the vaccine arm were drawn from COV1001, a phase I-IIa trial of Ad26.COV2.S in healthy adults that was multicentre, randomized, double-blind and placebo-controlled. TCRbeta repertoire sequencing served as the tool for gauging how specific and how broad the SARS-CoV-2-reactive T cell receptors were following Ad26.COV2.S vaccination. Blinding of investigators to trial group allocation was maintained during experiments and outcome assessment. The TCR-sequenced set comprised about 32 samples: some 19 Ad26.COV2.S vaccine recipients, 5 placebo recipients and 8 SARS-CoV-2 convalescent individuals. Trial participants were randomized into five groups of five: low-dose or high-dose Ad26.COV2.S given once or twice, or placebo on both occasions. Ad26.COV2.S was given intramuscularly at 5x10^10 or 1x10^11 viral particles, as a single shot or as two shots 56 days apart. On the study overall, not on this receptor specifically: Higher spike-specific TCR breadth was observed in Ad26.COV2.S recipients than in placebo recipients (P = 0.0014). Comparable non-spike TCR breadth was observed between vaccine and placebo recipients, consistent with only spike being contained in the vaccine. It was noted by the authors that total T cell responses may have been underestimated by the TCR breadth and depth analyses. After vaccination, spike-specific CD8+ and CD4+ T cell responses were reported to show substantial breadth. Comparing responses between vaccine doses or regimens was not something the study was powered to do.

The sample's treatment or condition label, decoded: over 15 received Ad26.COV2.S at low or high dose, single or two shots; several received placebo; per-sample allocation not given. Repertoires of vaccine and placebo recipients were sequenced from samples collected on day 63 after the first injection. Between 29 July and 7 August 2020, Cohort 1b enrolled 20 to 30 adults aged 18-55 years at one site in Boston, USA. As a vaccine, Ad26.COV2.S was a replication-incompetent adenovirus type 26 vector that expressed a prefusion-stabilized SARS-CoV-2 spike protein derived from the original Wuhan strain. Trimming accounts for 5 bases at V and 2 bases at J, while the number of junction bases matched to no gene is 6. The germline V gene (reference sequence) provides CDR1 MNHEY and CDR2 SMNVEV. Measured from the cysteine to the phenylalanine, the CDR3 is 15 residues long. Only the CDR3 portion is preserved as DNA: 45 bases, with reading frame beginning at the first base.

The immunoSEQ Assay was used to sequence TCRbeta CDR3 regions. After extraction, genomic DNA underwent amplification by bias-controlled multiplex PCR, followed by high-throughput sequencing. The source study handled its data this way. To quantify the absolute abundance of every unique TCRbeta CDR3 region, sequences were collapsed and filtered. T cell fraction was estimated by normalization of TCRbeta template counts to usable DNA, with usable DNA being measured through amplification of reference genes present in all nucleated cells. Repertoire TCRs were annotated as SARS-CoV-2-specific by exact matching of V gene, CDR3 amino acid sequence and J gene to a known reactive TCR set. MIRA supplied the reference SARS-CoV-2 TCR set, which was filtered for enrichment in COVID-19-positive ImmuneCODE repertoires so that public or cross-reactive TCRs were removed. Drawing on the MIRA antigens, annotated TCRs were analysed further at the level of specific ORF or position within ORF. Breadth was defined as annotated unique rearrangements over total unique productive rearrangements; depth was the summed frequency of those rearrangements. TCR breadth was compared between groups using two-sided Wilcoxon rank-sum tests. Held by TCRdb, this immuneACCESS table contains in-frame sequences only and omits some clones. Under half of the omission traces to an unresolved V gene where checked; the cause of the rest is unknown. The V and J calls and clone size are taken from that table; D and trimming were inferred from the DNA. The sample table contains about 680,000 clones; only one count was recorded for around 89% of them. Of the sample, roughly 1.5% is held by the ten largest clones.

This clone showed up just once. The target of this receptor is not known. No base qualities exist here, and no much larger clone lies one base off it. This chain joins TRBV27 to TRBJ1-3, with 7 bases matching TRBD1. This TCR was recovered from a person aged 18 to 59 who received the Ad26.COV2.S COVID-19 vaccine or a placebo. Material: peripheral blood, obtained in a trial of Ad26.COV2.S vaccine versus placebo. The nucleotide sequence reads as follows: TGTGCCAGCAGTCCGGGACAGAGGACTGGAAACACCATATATTTT. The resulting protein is CASSPGQRTGNTIYF.